A selection of T cell receptor beta chains follows, all from one sample in a study of human T cells and chemical hapten exposure. TCRdb recomputed calls from the RACE reads with MiXCR, one row per CDR3 protein. The data show approximately 370,000 distinct CDR3 sequences, with over 5% seen just once and more than 8% held by the top ten. The source was whole blood, collected in connection with sensitization to the hapten diphenylcyclopropenone (DPC). Receptors originate from a woman aged 18-29 years with alopecia areata. Some clones in this sample may be carry-over from other donors' samples. The CDR3 runs from the conserved cysteine through the conserved F or W. The D gene is left open where the match is weak. Clone sizes are given selectively: once, few, many, or a class where the clone is expanded.

j_gene,d_gene,v_gene,abundance,len,CDR3nt,CDR3aa
TRBJ2-1,-,TRBV6-2/TRBV6-3,-,15,TGTGCCAGCACCACGGCTGCTTTATTTTTGAATGAGCAGTTCTTC,CASTTAALFLNEQFF
TRBJ1-1,TRBD1,TRBV10-3,many,15,TGTGCCATCAGTGTTTCAGCAGGGGGGGGAACTGAAGCTTTCTTT,CAISVSAGGGTEAFF
TRBJ2-1,TRBD2,TRBV20-1,-,13,TGCAGTGCCAGAGGCGGGGGGGATCATGAGCAGTTCTTC,CSARGGGDHEQFF
TRBJ1-1,TRBD1,TRBV7-9,few,14,TGTGCCAGCAGCCCGGGACAGGCGGGAACTGAAGCTTTCTTT,CASSPGQAGTEAFF
TRBJ2-6,-,TRBV2,many,14,TGTGCCAGCAGGGCAGGGGCTGGGGCCAACGTCCTGACTTTC,CASRAGAGANVLTF
TRBJ1-2,-,TRBV7-9,many,13,TGTGCCAGCAGCTTCTTGACAGACTATGGCTACACCTTC,CASSFLTDYGYTF
TRBJ2-5,-,TRBV12-3/TRBV12-4,many,13,TGTGCCAGCAGCCCGGCTGCTCGAGAGACCCAGTACTTC,CASSPAARETQYF
TRBJ1-1,TRBD1,TRBV12-3/TRBV12-4,few,14,TGTGCCAGCACCCCCGACAGGGCCAGCACTGAAGCTTTCTTT,CASTPDRASTEAFF
TRBJ2-2,-,TRBV5-4,few,16,TGTGCCAGCAGCCAGAGAAGGGCACCGAACACCGGGGAGCTGTTTTTT,CASSQRRAPNTGELFF
TRBJ1-6,-,TRBV6-5,few,14,TGTGCCAGCAGTTACAATCTAGAACACTCACCCCTCCACTTT,CASSYNLEHSPLHF
TRBJ2-4,TRBD2,TRBV15,many,16,TGTGCCACCAGCAGATCGGTAGCGGGGGGGGAAAACATTCAGTACTTC,CATSRSVAGGENIQYF
TRBJ2-6,-,TRBV7-3,many,18,TGTGCCAGCAGCTTAGTCCCAGGGGAAAACTCTGGGGCCAACGTCCTGACTTTC,CASSLVPGENSGANVLTF
TRBJ2-6,-,TRBV10-3,many,13,TGTGCCATCAGTCAACAGGGAGCCAACGTCCTGACTTTC,CAISQQGANVLTF
TRBJ2-3,TRBD1,TRBV7-2,many,17,TGTGCCAGCAGCCCCGGGACAGGGGCTTGGAACACAGATACGCAGTATTTT,CASSPGTGAWNTDTQYF
TRBJ2-3,-,TRBV28,-,15,TGTGCCAGCAGTGCCCTAGCAGGAGCCATGGGTACGCAGTATTTT,CASSALAGAMGTQYF
TRBJ1-4,TRBD1,TRBV15,many,15,TGTGCCACCAGCAGGGGAGGGACAGGGGTCGTAAAACTGTTTTTT,CATSRGGTGVVKLFF
TRBJ1-4,-,TRBV5-1,-,14,TGCGCCAGCAGCTTTTGGGGGCAGGGTGAAAAACTGTTTTTT,CASSFWGQGEKLFF
TRBJ2-5,TRBD2,TRBV5-1,many,15,TGCGCCAGCAGCTTGCGGACTAGCGGGGAAGGGACCCAGTACTTC,CASSLRTSGEGTQYF
TRBJ2-6,-,TRBV9,-,18,TGTGCCAGCAGCGTAGTGGGGCAGGCCCGTTCTGGGGCCAACGTCCTGACTTTC,CASSVVGQARSGANVLTF
TRBJ1-5,-,TRBV2,few,12,TGTGCCAGCAGTGATGGGGGGTCAGCCCAGCATTTT,CASSDGGSAQHF
TRBJ2-3,TRBD2,TRBV7-6,many,15,TGTGCCAGCAGCTTCCGGGGGGAGAGCACAGATACGCAGTATTTT,CASSFRGESTDTQYF
TRBJ2-5,-,TRBV7-3,few,12,TGTGCCAGCAGCTGCCTCAAAGAGACCCAGTACTTC,CASSCLKETQYF
TRBJ2-6,TRBD1,TRBV12-3/TRBV12-4,many,18,TGTGCCAGCAGTTTTAGACAGGGGGTCAACTCTGGGGCCAACGTCCTGACTTTC,CASSFRQGVNSGANVLTF
TRBJ2-3,-,TRBV29-1,-,14,TGCAGCGTTGATAGGGACCCAGACGCAGATACGCAGTATTTT,CSVDRDPDADTQYF
TRBJ2-7,-,TRBV29-1,few,13,TGCAGCGTTGAGACTAGTAGGGGATCCGAGCAGTACTTC,CSVETSRGSEQYF
TRBJ2-1,TRBD1,TRBV27,few,17,TGTGCCAGCAGTTCCGAGGCCCCGGGACAGGCTTACAATGAGCAGTTCTTC,CASSSEAPGQAYNEQFF
TRBJ2-7,TRBD2,TRBV25-1,few,16,TGTGCCAGCAGTGAACGGGGGGAGAGGGGATCCTACGAGCAGTACTTC,CASSERGERGSYEQYF
TRBJ2-6,-,TRBV27,few,15,TGTGCCAGCAGTCCCTATAGCTCTGGGGCCAACGTCCTGACTTTC,CASSPYSSGANVLTF
TRBJ2-2,TRBD1,TRBV14,many,14,TGTGCCAGCAGCCAGACAGGGGGCACCGGGGAGCTGTTTTTT,CASSQTGGTGELFF
TRBJ1-2,-,TRBV6-2/TRBV6-3,few,15,TGTGCCAGCGCTTCCGGGCCCCACTCGGGCTATGGCTACACCTTC,CASASGPHSGYGYTF
TRBJ1-2,TRBD1,TRBV2,few,13,TGTGCCAGCGAAAAGGGGGCTTCCTATGGCTACACCTTC,CASEKGASYGYTF
TRBJ1-2,-,TRBV12-3/TRBV12-4,few,13,TGTGCCAGCAGCGAGATTCTTCACTATGGCTACACCTTC,CASSEILHYGYTF
TRBJ1-1,-,TRBV2,many,16,TGTGCCAGCAGTGGGTCGGCAGCACTCGAAGGGACTGAAGCTTTCTTT,CASSGSAALEGTEAFF
TRBJ1-6,-,TRBV27,few,16,TGTGCCAGCAGTTTTGGCGAGGGCTCCTATAATTCACCCCTCCACTTT,CASSFGEGSYNSPLHF
TRBJ1-5,TRBD1,TRBV6-1,few,13,TGTGCCAGCGGACAGGGGCCGTTTCAGCCCCAGCATTTT,CASGQGPFQPQHF
TRBJ1-1,-,TRBV18,few,15,TGTGCCAGCTCACCGATCCCGGCAGGGAACACTGAAGCTTTCTTT,CASSPIPAGNTEAFF
TRBJ1-2,TRBD1,TRBV4-3,-,15,TGCGCCAGCAGCCAAGCGGGACAGTTCCTCTATGGCTACACCTTC,CASSQAGQFLYGYTF
TRBJ2-2,-,TRBV5-6,many,13,TGTGCCACCAGAACAGCCGGCACCGGGGAGCTGTTTTTT,CATRTAGTGELFF
TRBJ1-5,-,TRBV9,few,16,TGTGCCAGCAGCAGTGGGACTCCCCTTAGCAATCAGCCCCAGCATTTT,CASSSGTPLSNQPQHF
TRBJ1-4,-,TRBV4-2,many,16,TGTGCCAGCAGCCAAGAGGGACTTGCAACTAATGAAAAACTGTTTTTT,CASSQEGLATNEKLFF
TRBJ2-3,TRBD2,TRBV9,many,17,TGTGCCAGCAGCTCAAAGCGGGGGGGCCGTGTCACAGATACGCAGTATTTT,CASSSKRGGRVTDTQYF
TRBJ1-4,-,TRBV6-5,few,15,TGTGCCAGCAGTTCCCTCAGGGGTCTGGGGGAAAAACTGTTTTTT,CASSSLRGLGEKLFF
TRBJ1-2,-,TRBV6-5,-,15,TGTGCCAGCAGCCGGGGGGAGGGGGTGAACTATGGCTACACCTTC,CASSRGEGVNYGYTF
TRBJ2-7,-,TRBV6-5,many,14,TGTGCCAGCAGTTACTCGATGTCCGGGTACGAGCAGTACTTC,CASSYSMSGYEQYF
TRBJ1-1,-,TRBV4-1,-,21,TGCGCCAGCAGCCAAGCCCCGTCCGTCGGGCCGAGGCCTCAACGATACACTGAAGCTTTCTTT,CASSQAPSVGPRPQRYTEAFF
TRBJ2-1,-,TRBV12-3/TRBV12-4,few,17,TGTGCCAGCAGTTCCCGCTGGGCCGTGAAGTCCTACAATGAGCAGTTCTTC,CASSSRWAVKSYNEQFF
TRBJ2-7,TRBD2,TRBV28,-,14,TGTGCCAGCTTCGAGGGCGGGGGGGCCTACGAGCAGTACTTC,CASFEGGGAYEQYF
TRBJ2-3,-,TRBV5-1,many,14,TGCGCCAGCAGCTTGGGACAGAGCACAGATACGCAGTATTTT,CASSLGQSTDTQYF
TRBJ2-3,-,TRBV27,many,15,TGTGCCAGCAGTTTATCCGGGTATAGCACAGATACGCAGTATTTT,CASSLSGYSTDTQYF
TRBJ2-2,-,TRBV6-5,many,19,TGTGCCAGCAGTTACTCTATTTTACTAGGCAGGGGCGACACCGGGGAGCTGCTTTTT,CASSYSILLGRGDTGELLF
TRBJ2-7,-,TRBV7-8,many,14,TGTGCCAGCAGCTTACCTGGCTACTCCTACGAGCAGTACTTC,CASSLPGYSYEQYF
TRBJ1-2,TRBD1,TRBV12-3/TRBV12-4,many,13,TGTGCCAGCAGAATACAGGGGGTCTATGGCTACACCTTC,CASRIQGVYGYTF
TRBJ2-1,TRBD1,TRBV12-3/TRBV12-4,-,13,TGTGCCAGCAGTCTAGGGGGCCCCAATGAGCAGTTCTTC,CASSLGGPNEQFF
TRBJ1-3,TRBD1,TRBV6-5,few,16,TGTGCCAGCAGTCGGGACAGCCTGAGCTCTGGAAACACCATATATTTT,CASSRDSLSSGNTIYF